These T cell receptor beta chains were read from a single sample in a study of cytomegalovirus exposure and HLA in healthy donors. TCRdb keeps only in-frame clones here, not all; method: immunoSEQ multiplex PCR. Counted here are some 87,000 clones, about two thirds occurring once; the ten biggest clones make up 4.5% to 5.5%. Sequenced input: PBMCs. Receptors originate from a woman in her 30s in good health and CMV-seropositive. Each CDR3 is given with its conserved first and last residue. The D gene is left open where the match is weak. Only some rows state a clone size, as once, few, many or a class for expanded clones.

j_gene,v_gene,abundance,d_gene,CDR3nt,CDR3aa
TRBJ1-2,TRBV21-1,few,-,TGTGCCAGCAGCAAAGGGAGGTTTCACTATGGCTACCCCTTC,CASSKGRFHYGYPF
TRBJ1-1,TRBV6-1,-,TRBD1,TGTGCCAGCAGTGCAAGAAGACAGGGAACTTGTGAAGCTTTCTTT,CASSARRQGTCEAFF
TRBJ1-4,TRBV5-1,-,TRBD1,TGCGCCAGCAGCACAACCGGGACAGGAGTTGAAAAACTGTTTTTT,CASSTTGTGVEKLFF
TRBJ1-2,TRBV9,few,TRBD1,TGTGCCAGCAGCGTAGGGGCCGGGACAGGGGGTTGGGATGGCTACACCTTC,CASSVGAGTGGWDGYTF
TRBJ2-5,TRBV7-7,-,-,TGTGCTAGCAGCTTAGAAGGGGCTGAAGAGACCCAGTACTTC,CASSLEGAEETQYF
TRBJ2-3,TRBV7-9,-,TRBD1,TGTGCCAGCAGCTTAGTAGGGGGCCCGAGGGGAGATACGCAGTATTTT,CASSLVGGPRGDTQYF
TRBJ1-2,TRBV28,-,-,TGTGCCAGCAGCTCCCGGGATCACTATGGCTACACCTTC,CASSSRDHYGYTF
TRBJ2-4,TRBV4-3,-,-,TGCGCCAGCAGCCAAGATCTTGCGGGGGCAAGGAACATTCAGTACTTC,CASSQDLAGARNIQYF
TRBJ1-5,TRBV2,-,-,TGTGCCAGCAGTTTGGGGGGGCCTTATCAGCCCCAGCATTTT,CASSLGGPYQPQHF
TRBJ2-1,TRBV13,-,TRBD1,TGTGCCAGCAGCGGGGGGACAGGAAAATCCTACAATGAGCAGTTCTTC,CASSGGTGKSYNEQFF
TRBJ1-5,TRBV28,few,-,TGTGCCAGCAGTCCGCCTCGGGTGAGCAATCAGCCCCAGCATTTT,CASSPPRVSNQPQHF
TRBJ2-5,TRBV27,few,TRBD1,TGTGCCAGCAGTCCATACAGGGGAGAGACCCAGTACTTC,CASSPYRGETQYF
TRBJ2-5,TRBV7-3,-,-,TGTGCCAGCAGCTTAGCGGCGACTCCTCAAGAGACCCAGTACTTC,CASSLAATPQETQYF
TRBJ2-5,TRBV7-9,once,-,TGTGCCAGCAGCTTAGCTACCCTCCGGGAACTTAAGCAAGAGACCCAGTACTTC,CASSLATLRELKQETQYF
TRBJ2-1,TRBV6-6,-,-,TGTGCCAGCAGTAGTCCGGTGGACTCCGCTGAGCAGTTCTTC,CASSSPVDSAEQFF
TRBJ2-7,TRBV6-5,-,TRBD1,TGTGCCAGCAGACAGGACAGGGGAGCACCCTACGAGCAGTACTTC,CASRQDRGAPYEQYF
TRBJ2-5,TRBV5-1,once,TRBD1,TGCGCCAGCAGCTTAGGGACAGGGGGCAGAGAGACCCAGTACTTC,CASSLGTGGRETQYF
TRBJ1-2,TRBV21-1,-,-,TGTGCCAGCAGCCCGGACAGGGGGAGCCATGGCTACACCTTC,CASSPDRGSHGYTF
TRBJ1-5,TRBV7-9,-,TRBD1,TGTGCCAGCAGCTTAGGGACAGGGGCGAATCAGCCCCAGCATTTT,CASSLGTGANQPQHF
TRBJ1-2,TRBV21-1,few,-,TGTGCCAGCGGTTTTGTACAGAACTATGGCTACACCTTC,CASGFVQNYGYTF
TRBJ1-4,TRBV27,-,-,TGTGCCAGCAGTTTCCACGGTGAAAAACTGTTTTTT,CASSFHGEKLFF
TRBJ1-6,TRBV5-1,-,-,TGCGCCAGCAGCTTGGATCTCCCGGGGGGTTCACCCCTCCACTTT,CASSLDLPGGSPLHF
TRBJ1-3,TRBV9,-,-,TGTGCCAGCAGCGCGTCGCCCAGTGGAAACACCATATATTTT,CASSASPSGNTIYF
TRBJ1-4,TRBV2,-,-,TGTGCCAGCAGACCTCAGAATGAAAAACTGTTTTTT,CASRPQNEKLFF
TRBJ1-1,TRBV7-9,-,TRBD1,TGTGCCAGCAGCTCAGGGGGCACAGGGGCGGCTTTCTTT,CASSSGGTGAAFF
TRBJ2-2,TRBV13,once,TRBD2,TGTGCCAGCAGCTTCTTAGCGGGGTTGAACACCGGGGAGCTGTTTTTT,CASSFLAGLNTGELFF
TRBJ2-1,TRBV7-2,-,-,TGTGCCGGCAGCTTGGGCGAGCGGAGGGGTAGCAATGAGCAGTTCTTC,CAGSLGERRGSNEQFF
TRBJ2-7,TRBV7-9,-,-,TGTGCCAGCAGCTTATTCGACAGGCAGTACTTC,CASSLFDRQYF
TRBJ1-2,TRBV4-3,few,TRBD1,TGCGCCAGCAGCCAAGTACAGGGGGCGGGGTATGGCTACACCTTC,CASSQVQGAGYGYTF
TRBJ1-2,TRBV10-3,-,TRBD1,TGTGCCATCAGTAAGGACAGGGGAAAATATGGCTACACCTTC,CAISKDRGKYGYTF
TRBJ2-7,TRBV19,-,-,TGTGCCAGTAGTATAGGACCAGGAAACTTTTACGAGCAGTACTTC,CASSIGPGNFYEQYF
TRBJ2-7,TRBV4-3,-,TRBD1,TGCGCCAGCAGCCAGGGACAGGGGGTCTTCCTCGAGCAGTACTTC,CASSQGQGVFLEQYF
TRBJ2-2,TRBV12-5,once,-,TGTGCTAGTGGTTCTCCTTCCGGCGGGAACACCGGGGAGCTGTTTTTT,CASGSPSGGNTGELFF
TRBJ1-3,TRBV7-3,-,-,TGTGCCAGCAGCCGACAGGAAAACACCATATATTTT,CASSRQENTIYF
TRBJ2-2,TRBV28,-,-,TGTGCCAGCAGACGCCCGGGACACTCTTTGGAGCTGTTTTTT,CASRRPGHSLELFF
TRBJ2-2,TRBV2,-,-,TGTGCCAGCAGCAAGAACACCGGGGAGCTGTTTTTT,CASSKNTGELFF
TRBJ2-7,TRBV28,-,-,TGTGCCAGCGGCGGGCCTTTTTCCTACGAGCAGTACTTC,CASGGPFSYEQYF
TRBJ2-7,TRBV12-5,few,-,TGTGCTAGTGGCCTCGAGGGGGTCGAGCAGTACTTC,CASGLEGVEQYF
TRBJ1-1,TRBV23-1,few,-,TGCGCCAGCGGTATTTGGGGGGGAGGCACTGAAGCTTTCTTT,CASGIWGGGTEAFF
TRBJ2-7,TRBV10-1,once,-,TGCGCCAGCAGTGAATGGGGCTTCTCCTACGAGCAGTACTTC,CASSEWGFSYEQYF
TRBJ2-1,TRBV18,few,-,TGTGCCAGCTCACCCTTGGCCGCCTACAATGAGCAGTTCTTC,CASSPLAAYNEQFF
TRBJ2-1,TRBV5-1,few,-,TGCGCCAGCAGCTTGGGGGACCCGGCAGGGGGGTATGAGCAGTTCTTC,CASSLGDPAGGYEQFF
TRBJ2-7,TRBV4-1,-,-,TGCGCCAGCAGCCCCATTGATATTTTGACAGCAGCCTCCTACGAGCAGTACTTC,CASSPIDILTAASYEQYF
TRBJ2-7,TRBV15,-,-,TGTGCCACCAGCTACCGGGACTCAGGCGTACGGGTGATCGAGCAGTACTTC,CATSYRDSGVRVIEQYF
TRBJ2-2,TRBV9,once,-,TGTGCCAGCAGCTTGGGACTTGCGAACACCGGGGAGCTGTTTTTT,CASSLGLANTGELFF
TRBJ1-3,TRBV13,-,TRBD1,TGTGCCAGCAGCTCCACAGGGGTCGGAAACACCATATATTTT,CASSSTGVGNTIYF
TRBJ2-7,TRBV18,-,-,TGTGCCAGCTCACCAGGGCAGCCGATCTACGAGCAGTACTTC,CASSPGQPIYEQYF
TRBJ2-2,TRBV21-1,-,-,TGTGCCAGCAGCAGGGGACAGGGTTACACCGGGGAGCTGTTTTTT,CASSRGQGYTGELFF
TRBJ2-7,TRBV10-3,few,TRBD2,TGTGCCATCAAACTAGCGGGGGAATCTGGGGAGCAGTACTTC,CAIKLAGESGEQYF
TRBJ1-2,TRBV6-5,-,TRBD1,TGTGCCAGCAGTTTCTCAGGGGGCCATGGCTACACCTTC,CASSFSGGHGYTF
TRBJ1-5,TRBV28,few,-,TGTGCCAGCAGTTCTCGTCTCAGGGTGAAGAATCAGCCCCAGCATTTT,CASSSRLRVKNQPQHF
TRBJ1-2,TRBV4-1,few,-,TGCGCCAGCAGCCAAGTGATGTTAGCTAACTATGGCTACACCTTC,CASSQVMLANYGYTF